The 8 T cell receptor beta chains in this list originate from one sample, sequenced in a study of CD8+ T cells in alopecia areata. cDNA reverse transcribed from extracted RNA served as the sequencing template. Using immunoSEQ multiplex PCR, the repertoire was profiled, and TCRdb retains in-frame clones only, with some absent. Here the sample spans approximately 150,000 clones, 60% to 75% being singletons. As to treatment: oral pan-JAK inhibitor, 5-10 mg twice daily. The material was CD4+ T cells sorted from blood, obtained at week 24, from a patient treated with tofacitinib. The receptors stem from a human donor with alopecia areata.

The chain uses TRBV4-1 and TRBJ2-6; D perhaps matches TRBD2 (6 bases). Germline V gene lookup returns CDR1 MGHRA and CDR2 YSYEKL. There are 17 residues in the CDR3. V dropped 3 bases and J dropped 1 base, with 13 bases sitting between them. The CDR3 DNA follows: TGCGCCAGCAGCCACGGGGGTTTAAGTTCTGGGGCCAACGTCCTGACTTTC. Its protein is CASSHGGLSSGANVLTF.

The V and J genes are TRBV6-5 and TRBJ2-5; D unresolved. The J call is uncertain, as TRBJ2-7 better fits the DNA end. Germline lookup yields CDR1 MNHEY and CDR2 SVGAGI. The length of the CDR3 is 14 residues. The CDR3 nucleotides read TGTGCCAGCAGTTACTCGGGCGGCTCCTACGAGCAGTACTTC. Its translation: CASSYSGGSYEQYF.

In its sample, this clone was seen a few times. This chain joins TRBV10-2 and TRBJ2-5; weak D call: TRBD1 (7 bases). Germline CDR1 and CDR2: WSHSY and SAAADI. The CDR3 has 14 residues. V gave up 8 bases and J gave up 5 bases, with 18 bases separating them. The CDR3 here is CASGTRGAGETQYF. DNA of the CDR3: TGCGCCAGCGGAACCAGGGGGGCCGGGGAGACCCAGTACTTC.

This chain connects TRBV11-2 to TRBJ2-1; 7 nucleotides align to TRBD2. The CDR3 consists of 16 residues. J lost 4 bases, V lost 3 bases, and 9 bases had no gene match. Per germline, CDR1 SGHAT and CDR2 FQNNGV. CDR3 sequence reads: CASSFGGSRPYNEQFF. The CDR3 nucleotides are TGTGCCAGCAGCTTCGGGGGGAGCCGACCGTACAATGAGCAGTTCTTC.

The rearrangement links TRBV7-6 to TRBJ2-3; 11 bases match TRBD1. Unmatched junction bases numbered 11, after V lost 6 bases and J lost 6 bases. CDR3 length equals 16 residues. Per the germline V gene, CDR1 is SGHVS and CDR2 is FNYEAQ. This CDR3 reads CASRPGQGAIRDTQYF. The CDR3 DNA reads TGTGCCAGCAGACCCGGACAGGGGGCCATCAGGGATACGCAGTATTTT.

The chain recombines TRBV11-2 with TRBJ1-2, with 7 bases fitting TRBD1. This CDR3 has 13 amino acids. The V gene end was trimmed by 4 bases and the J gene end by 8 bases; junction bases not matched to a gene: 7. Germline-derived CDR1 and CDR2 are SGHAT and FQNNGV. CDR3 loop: CASSSGTAGGYTF. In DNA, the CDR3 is TGTGCCAGCAGCTCGGGGACAGCGGGAGGCTACACCTTC.

In DNA, the CDR3 is TGTGCCTGGGCAAAGCGGGGGGGCGTGGAGACCCAGTACTTC. It is translated as CAWAKRGGVETQYF. The rearrangement uses TRBV30 and TRBJ2-5; the match to TRBD2 covers 10 bases. Germline loops: CDR1 GTSNPN, CDR2 SVGIG (reference sequence). Trimming at V came to 5 bases and at J to 5 bases, leaving 8 bases not matched to a gene. The CDR3 extends over 14 amino acids.

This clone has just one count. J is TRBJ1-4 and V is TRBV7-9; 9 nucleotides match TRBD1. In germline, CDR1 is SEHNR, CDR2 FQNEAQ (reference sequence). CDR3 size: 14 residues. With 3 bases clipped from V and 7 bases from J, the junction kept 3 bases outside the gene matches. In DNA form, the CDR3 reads TGTGCCAGCAGCTTTGGGACAGGGAGTGAAAAACTGTTTTTT. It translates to CASSFGTGSEKLFF.